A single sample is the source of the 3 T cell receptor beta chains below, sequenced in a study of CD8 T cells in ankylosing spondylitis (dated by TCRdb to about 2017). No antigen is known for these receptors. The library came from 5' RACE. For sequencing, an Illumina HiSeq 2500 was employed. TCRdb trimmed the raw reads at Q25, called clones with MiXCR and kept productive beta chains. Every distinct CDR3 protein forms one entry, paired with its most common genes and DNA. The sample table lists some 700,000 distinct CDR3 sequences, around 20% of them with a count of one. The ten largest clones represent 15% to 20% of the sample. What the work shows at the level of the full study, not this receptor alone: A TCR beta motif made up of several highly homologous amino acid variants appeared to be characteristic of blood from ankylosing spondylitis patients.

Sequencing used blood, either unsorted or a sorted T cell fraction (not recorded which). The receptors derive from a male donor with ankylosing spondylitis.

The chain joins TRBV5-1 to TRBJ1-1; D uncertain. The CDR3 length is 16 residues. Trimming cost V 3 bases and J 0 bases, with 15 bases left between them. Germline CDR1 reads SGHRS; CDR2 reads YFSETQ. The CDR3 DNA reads TGCGCCAGCAGCTCAGATTTACAGAGGATGAACACTGAAGCTTTCTTT. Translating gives CASSSDLQRMNTEAFF.

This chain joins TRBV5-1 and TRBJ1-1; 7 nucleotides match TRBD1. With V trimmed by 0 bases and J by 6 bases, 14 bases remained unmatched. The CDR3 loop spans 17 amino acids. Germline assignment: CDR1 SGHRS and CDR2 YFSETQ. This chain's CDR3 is CASSLVGLREGAAEAFF. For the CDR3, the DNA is TGCGCCAGCAGCTTGGTGGGTCTTCGGGAGGGGGCTGCTGAAGCTTTCTTT. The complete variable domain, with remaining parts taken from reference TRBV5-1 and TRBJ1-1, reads KAGVTQTPRYLIKTRGQQVTLSCSPISGHRSVSWYQQTPGQGLQFLFEYFSETQRNKGNFPGRFSGRQFSNSRSEMNVSTLELGDSALYLCASSLVGLREGAAEAFFGQGTRLTVV.

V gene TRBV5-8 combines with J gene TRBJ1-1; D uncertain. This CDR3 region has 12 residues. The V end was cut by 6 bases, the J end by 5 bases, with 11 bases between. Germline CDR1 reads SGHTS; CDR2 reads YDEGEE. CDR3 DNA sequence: TGTGCCAGCATAGGGCGGAATACTGAAGCTTTCTTT. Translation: CASIGRNTEAFF. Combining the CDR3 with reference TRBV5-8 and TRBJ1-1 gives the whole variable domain EAGVTQSPTHLIKTRGQQATLRCSPISGHTSVYWYQQALGLGLQFLLWYDEGEERNRGNFPPRFSGRQFPNYSSELNVNALELEDSALYLCASIGRNTEAFFGQGTRLTVV.